A single sample is the source of the 4 T cell receptor beta chains below, sequenced in a study of cytomegalovirus exposure and HLA in healthy donors. In the PCR, 60 Vbeta and 13 Jbeta primers were used. The method was immunoSEQ multiplex PCR; TCRdb's version includes in-frame clones alone and lacks a portion of them. Seen in this sample are fewer than 85,000 clones; the ten most common clones hold about 4.2%. The sequencing sample was made of PBMCs. These receptors all come from a man aged 30 to 39 in good health and CMV-seronegative.

V usage is TRBV30 and J usage is TRBJ2-6; the match to TRBD1 covers 9 bases. Germline V gives CDR1 GTSNPN, CDR2 SVGIG (reference sequence). CDR3 length: 16 residues. J was trimmed by 0 bases and V by 8 bases; bases with no gene match: 8. In DNA, the CDR3 is TGTGCCCGCCGGGACAGGGTCTTCTCTGGGGCCAACGTCCTGACTTTC. Residues: CARRDRVFSGANVLTF.

V gene TRBV18 combines with J gene TRBJ2-3; 12 bases line up with TRBD2. The V gene end was trimmed by 5 bases and the J gene end by 2 bases; junction bases not matched to a gene: 5. Germline V gene lookup returns CDR1 KGHSH and CDR2 LQKENI. The CDR3 runs 16 residues. Here the CDR3 DNA reads TGTGCCAGCTCAGACGGACTAGCGGGGCCCACAGATACGCAGTATTTT. Its translation is CASSDGLAGPTDTQYF.

The genes are TRBV2 and TRBJ2-7; D might be TRBD1 (5 bases). The CDR3 covers 15 residues. Germline CDR1 is SNHLY and CDR2 is FYNNEI. Trimming removed 7 bases at V and 0 bases at J, with 16 bases between. CDR3 sequence: CASTSPGIGSYEQYF. The CDR3 DNA reads TGTGCCAGCACCTCGCCAGGGATAGGCTCCTACGAGCAGTACTTC.

Comment on this clone: A junction boundary mismatches the germline segment, possibly from a read error. The V call is TRBV6-5, the J call TRBJ1-1, with TRBD1 matching over 9 bases. The CDR3 has 12 amino acids. In germline, CDR1 is MNHEY, CDR2 SVGAGI. The chain's CDR3 is CASRPPGQGLIF. Here the CDR3 DNA reads TGTGCCAGCAGGCCACCGGGACAGGGTTTGATTTTT.